The 16 T cell receptor beta chains presented below share a single source sample, sequenced in a study of cytomegalovirus exposure and HLA in healthy donors. Vbeta (60) and Jbeta (13) primers were used in the PCR. Method: immunoSEQ multiplex PCR; TCRdb's copy keeps in-frame clones and lacks some. This sample has 120,000 to 150,000 clones, with 80% to 85% found just once. The sequenced sample consisted of PBMCs. Source of these receptors: a male donor in good health and CMV-seronegative.

CDR3 coding DNA: TGTGCCAGCAGTCCTGGGGAGCTGGACACCGGGGAGCTGTTTTTT. Translating gives CASSPGELDTGELFF. The genes are TRBV28 and TRBJ2-2; possible D gene TRBD2, 5 bases. Germline V gene lookup returns CDR1 MDHEN and CDR2 SYDVKM. The CDR3 spans 15 residues. V lost 5 bases and J lost 3, with 13 bases in between.

The chain employs TRBV7-9 and TRBJ1-2, with TRBD1 identical over 8 bases. Germline V lookup: CDR1 SEHNR, CDR2 FQNEAQ (reference sequence). The trim removed 2 bases at V and 7 bases at J, leaving 12 bases unmatched. The CDR3 runs to 16 residues. The CDR3 loop reads CASSLPNRTGWGGYTF. For the CDR3, the DNA is TGTGCCAGCAGCTTACCCAATAGGACAGGGTGGGGTGGCTACACCTTC.

The V gene is TRBV28, the J gene TRBJ2-7; D is unclear. CDR1 and CDR2 (germline): MDHEN, SYDVKM. Deletions cut 4 bases from V and 7 bases from J, with 8 bases between. This CDR3 region has 11 residues. The CDR3 bases are TGTGCCAGCAGTTCCCGGTGGGAGCAGTACTTC. It is translated as CASSSRWEQYF.

The chain has TRBV5-8 and TRBJ2-1; D is perhaps TRBD1 (5 bases). Per germline, CDR1 SGHTS and CDR2 YDEGEE. This CDR3 contains 13 residues. Trimming removed 3 bases from V and 10 bases from J, with 14 bases in between. CDR3 amino acids: CASSWGHKDEQFF. The CDR3 bases are TGTGCCAGCAGCTGGGGCCACAAGGACGAGCAGTTCTTC.

This clone has only one observation. The J gene is TRBJ2-1, the V gene TRBV7-2; 7 bases map to TRBD2. The V and J ends lost 5 bases and 6 bases, in that order; junction bases with no gene match: 16. The V gene's germline CDR1 is SGHTA and CDR2 FQGNSA. The CDR3 totals 17 residues. The CDR3 DNA reads TGTGCCAGCAGCCTCCCCGGGGCGGGGGAGTGGGTCAATGAGCAGTTCTTC. It is translated as CASSLPGAGEWVNEQFF.

The rearrangement uses TRBV19 and TRBJ2-2; a weak D match, TRBD2 (6 bases). Deletions cut 2 bases from V and 6 bases from J, with 10 bases between. Germline-derived CDR1 and CDR2 are LNHDA and SQIVND (reference sequence). This CDR3 region has 14 residues. The CDR3 nucleotides read TGTGCCAGTAGTATAAAAGGAGGGGCCGGGGAGCTGTTTTTT. It is translated as CASSIKGGAGELFF.

V usage is TRBV19 and J usage is TRBJ2-5, with D tentatively TRBD2 (6 bases). TRBJ2-7 matches the DNA end more closely, so the J call is doubtful. Germline V gives CDR1 LNHDA, CDR2 SQIVND (reference sequence). This CDR3 region has 13 residues. CDR3 DNA sequence: TGTGCCAGTAGCTCGGGAGTAACCTACGAGCAGTACTTC. It codes for CASSSGVTYEQYF.

The chain links TRBV5-1 to TRBJ2-4, with 11 bases aligning to TRBD2. Trimming cost V 2 bases and J 0 bases; bases outside gene matches: 13. The V gene's germline CDR1 is SGHRS and CDR2 YFSETQ. The CDR3 runs 20 residues. The CDR3 DNA reads as TGCGCCAGCAGCTTTTCAACTAGCGGGGGAATGGGCGGAGCCAAAAACATTCAGTACTTC. As protein: CASSFSTSGGMGGAKNIQYF.

The chain joins TRBV9 to TRBJ1-1, with 8 bases aligning to TRBD1. The CDR3 covers 15 residues. Germline values: CDR1 SGDLS, CDR2 YYNGEE. V shed 0 bases, J shed 6 bases, and the junction held 7 bases outside the gene matches. The CDR3 loop is CASSVDQGAESEAFF. For the CDR3, the DNA is TGTGCCAGCAGCGTAGATCAGGGGGCAGAATCTGAAGCTTTCTTT.

Written as DNA, the CDR3 is TGCGCCAGCAGCCCGACAGGGGGCATAAATGAGCAGTTCTTC. Translation gives CASSPTGGINEQFF. The chain uses TRBV5-1 and TRBJ2-1, with 10 bases that match TRBD1. Germline V CDR1 and CDR2: SGHRS, YFSETQ. This CDR3 region has 14 residues. Unmatched junction bases numbered 5, after V lost 4 bases and J lost 7 bases.

The J gene is TRBJ2-1, the V gene TRBV19; 9 positions match TRBD2. Germline-derived CDR1 and CDR2 are LNHDA and SQIVND (reference sequence). V dropped 5 bases and J dropped 3; count of bases not matched to a gene: 5. The CDR3 extends over 15 amino acids. The CDR3 coding sequence is TGTGCCAGTAGTGTTCTAGCGGGAAACTACAATGAGCAGTTCTTC. Its protein product is CASSVLAGNYNEQFF.

The gene calls are TRBV5-1 and TRBJ2-7, with D possibly matching TRBD2 (6 bases). Trimming pared 5 bases from V and 3 bases from J, leaving 9 bases between. The CDR3 loop spans 12 amino acids. The germline CDR1 and CDR2 sequences are SGHRS and YFSETQ. In DNA form, the CDR3 reads TGCGCCAGCAGATTCGGGAGCTACGAGCAGTACTTC. Translation: CASRFGSYEQYF.

The V and J genes are TRBV5-8 and TRBJ2-7, with 8 bases matching TRBD1. Unmatched junction bases numbered 16, after V lost 4 bases and J lost 1 base. The CDR3 loop spans 18 amino acids. CDR1 SGHTS and CDR2 YDEGEE come from the germline V gene. The DNA for the CDR3 is TGTGCCAGCAGCCGACCTAGACAGGGGACGTTCCTATCCTACGAGCAGTACTTC. Its translation is CASSRPRQGTFLSYEQYF.

The chain recombines TRBV13 with TRBJ1-1; D gene unclear. The V gene lost 2 bases and the J gene lost 7 bases, with 8 bases spanning the gap. CDR1 and CDR2 (germline): PRHDT, FYEKMQ (reference sequence). The CDR3 is made up of 12 amino acids. The DNA of the CDR3 is TGTGCCAGCAGCTTATCAGGAATTGAAGCTTTCTTT. Its translation: CASSLSGIEAFF.

This sequence joins TRBV5-6 and TRBJ2-5; 10 bases are a match to TRBD1. V was pared by 4 bases and J by 5 bases, with 11 bases of the junction left unmatched. CDR3 length: 16 residues. Germline V CDR1 and CDR2: SGHDT, YYEEEE. The CDR3 is CASSPSDRGQWETQYF. In DNA, the CDR3 is TGTGCCAGCAGCCCCTCAGACAGGGGGCAGTGGGAGACCCAGTACTTC.

V and J are TRBV27 and TRBJ2-3; 7 bases are a match to TRBD1. The trim removed 5 bases at V and 3 bases at J, leaving 11 bases unmatched. This CDR3 has 16 residues. Germline V gene sequence: CDR1 MNHEY, CDR2 SMNVEV (reference sequence). The CDR3 nucleotides read TGTGCCAGCAGTCCGTTGACAGGGAAGAGGACAGATACGCAGTATTTT. It codes for CASSPLTGKRTDTQYF.